This T cell receptor beta chain was retrieved from a study of blood T cell repertoires in COVID-19. At the level of the study: Donors in the United States, Italy and Spain gave samples during acute or convalescent COVID-19. T cells, B-cell-depleted T cells, or PBMCs provided the cDNA or gDNA that served as material.

As processed by the authors: Estimated nucleated cell counts came from reference gene primer amplification. Method: immunoSEQ multiplex PCR; TCRdb's copy keeps in-frame clones and lacks some. The D gene and trimming were derived from the DNA, and the V and J assignments and clone size from that table. The profile covers 85,000 to 90,000 clones, with around nine tenths appearing a single time and about 1.2% taken by the ten largest. The CDR3 spans 16 residues. Trimming took off 1 base at V and 8 bases at J, with 18 bases between the two ends. Germline CDR1 is LNHDA and CDR2 is SQIVND (reference sequence).

Sequencing was done on a sample of peripheral blood. The chain is built from TRBV19 and TRBJ2-1; tentatively, D is TRBD1 (7 bases). The sequence was obtained from an elderly man with active or convalescent COVID-19. CDR3 sequence reads: CASSIGRQGGKDEQFF. CDR3 nucleotide sequence: TGTGCCAGTAGTATAGGCCGACAGGGAGGAAAGGATGAGCAGTTCTTC.